This T cell receptor (beta chain) was identified in a study of human CD8 memory T cell subsets. Germline assignment: CDR1 MGHDK and CDR2 SYGVNS. This CDR3 contains 14 residues. Exhausted-like traits marked the TPEX cells, which were CCR7+ PD-1+ TIGIT+ early memory CD8+ T cells. Preparation of the TCR beta libraries relied on UMI-labeled 5' RACE. For each CDR3 protein, TCRdb gives one entry from its re-call of the 5' RACE reads, without DNA. In all, the sample yields under 7,000 distinct CDR3 sequences. V and J are TRBV25-1 and TRBJ2-1; TCRdb's assignment of TRBD2 cannot be checked, as there is no DNA. The sequence was collected from a human donor in good health. Input material: CD8+ T cells from PBMCs. The CDR3 spells CASSESGLGGEQFF.